Ten or more counts support the clone carrying this T cell receptor (beta chain). One entry per CDR3 protein results from TCRdb running MiXCR on the 5' RACE reads. This sample has hundreds of thousands of distinct CDR3 sequences; roughly 3.5% occur once, and the top ten carry about 25%. These data belong to a study of T cells after yellow fever vaccination. Germline V gene sequence: CDR1 ENHRY, CDR2 SYGVKD. This CDR3 is 13 amino acids long. Trimming at V came to 2 bases and at J to 7 bases, leaving 2 bases not matched to a gene. Here the sequenced sample was PBMCs, taken on the day of the yellow fever booster vaccination. The J gene is TRBJ1-1, the V gene TRBV10-3; 9 nucleotides agree with TRBD1. The clonotype originates from a man between 18 and 35 years old who received the YFV17D yellow fever vaccine. The CDR3, as DNA: TGTGCCATCAGTGAGAGACAGGGGGTTGAAGCTTTCTTT. This encodes CAISERQGVEAFF.